The rows below give T cell receptor beta chains drawn from one sample of a study of T cell responses to AZD1222 COVID-19 vaccine. The table came from immunoSEQ multiplex PCR; TCRdb's copy has only in-frame clones and leaves some out. The sample includes about 110,000 clones, roughly 92% of them seen just once. The starting material was peripheral blood, obtained 28 days after the second AZD1222 dose. These TCRs come from an adult who received the AZD1222 COVID-19 vaccine. CDR3s include the opening cysteine and the closing phenylalanine or tryptophan. A D gene is named only where the DNA matches it firmly.

j_call v_call d_call cdr3_nt cdr3_aa
TRBJ2-7 TRBV7-6 - TGTGCCAGCAGCTTAGGGACCCGTCCTCCCTACGAGCAGTACTTC CASSLGTRPPYEQYF
TRBJ2-2 TRBV2 - TGTGCCAGCAGTAATCTAAACACCGGGGAGCTGTTTTTT CASSNLNTGELFF
TRBJ1-5 TRBV10-3 - TGTGCCATCAGCTTTCAGGAGAATCAGCCCCAGCATTTT CAISFQENQPQHF
TRBJ2-4 TRBV7-2 TRBD1 TGTGCCAGCAACCTAGACAGGGCTAAAAACATTCAGTACTTC CASNLDRAKNIQYF
TRBJ2-1 TRBV5-1 - TGCGCCAGCAGGAAAGAGGGGTTCGATGAGCAGTTCTTC CASRKEGFDEQFF
TRBJ1-2 TRBV4-1 - TGCGCCAGCAGCCAAGTGTGGAGGGGACCCTATGGCTACACCTTC CASSQVWRGPYGYTF
TRBJ2-3 TRBV3-1/TRBV3-2 - TGTGCCAGCAGAGGGACCGCAAGAGATACGCAGTATTTT CASRGTARDTQYF
TRBJ1-2 TRBV14 TRBD1 TGTGCCAGCAGCGGACGGACAGGGAAATGGTATGGCTACACCTTC CASSGRTGKWYGYTF
TRBJ1-1 TRBV6-5 TRBD1 TGTGCCAGCATCGACAGGGGGAGTACTGAAGCTTTCTTT CASIDRGSTEAFF
TRBJ1-2 TRBV4-3 - TGCGCCAGCAGCCAAGCCGGGGAGCCTTTCTATGGCTACACCTTC CASSQAGEPFYGYTF
TRBJ2-1 TRBV5-4 TRBD1 TGTGCCAGCAGCCTAAGACAGGGGTTTAACAATGAGCAGTTCTTC CASSLRQGFNNEQFF
TRBJ2-7 TRBV6-6 TRBD2 TGTGCCAGCAGTTACGATGGGACTAGCGGGGAGGGTGAGCAGTACTTC CASSYDGTSGEGEQYF
TRBJ1-6 TRBV19 TRBD1 TGTGCCAGTAGTATCTTAACACCGGGACAGGGCGATTCACCCCTCCACTTT CASSILTPGQGDSPLHF
TRBJ1-4 TRBV18 - TGTGCCAGCTCACCTCCAGGTCTCATGGGTGAAAAACTGTTTTTT CASSPPGLMGEKLFF
TRBJ1-2 TRBV19 - TGTGCCAGTAGTGTTGCAGGGTTGGTCTATGGCTACACCTTC CASSVAGLVYGYTF
TRBJ1-2 TRBV5-1 - TGCGCCAGCAGCTTCGGAGGGGGGCTCGATGGCTACACCTTC CASSFGGGLDGYTF
TRBJ2-1 TRBV7-2 TRBD1 TGTGCCAGCAGCTCCGGGACAGGGGGCCTAGGGTTCTTC CASSSGTGGLGFF